One sample yielded the 17 T cell receptor beta chains listed below, sequenced in a study of CD8 T cells in ankylosing spondylitis. Via MiXCR, TCRdb re-called the 5' RACE reads, giving one row per CDR3 protein. The table has about 340,000 distinct CDR3 sequences, roughly 22% seen once. Sequenced: blood, either unsorted or a sorted T cell fraction (not recorded which). These receptors were collected from a male donor with ankylosing spondylitis or in good health (not recorded which).

DNA of the CDR3: TGTGCCTGGAACAGGGGCAGTCATGAAAAACTGTTTTTT. Translation gives CAWNRGSHEKLFF. The chain employs TRBV30 and TRBJ1-4; TRBD1 matches at 7 bases. The CDR3 extends over 13 amino acids. J was trimmed by 6 bases and V by 4 bases; bases with no gene match: 5. CDR1 is GTSNPN and CDR2 is SVGIG in the germline V gene (reference sequence).

The sample holds a few counts of this clonotype. CDR3 DNA sequence: TGTGCCAGCAGTTTATACCTACTTGCGGGGGGGTCAGATACGCAGTATTTT. Its translation is CASSLYLLAGGSDTQYF. The chain links TRBV27 to TRBJ2-3; 9 bases are shared with TRBD2. With V trimmed by 1 base and J by 4 bases, 9 bases remained unmatched. Per germline, CDR1 MNHEY and CDR2 SMNVEV (reference sequence). The CDR3 runs 17 residues.

This clonotype came up a few times. This chain joins TRBV29-1 and TRBJ2-2; 8 positions agree with TRBD1. This CDR3 has 13 residues. After removal of 6 bases from V and 6 bases from J, the junction contained 6 bases not matched to a gene. Germline V gene data show CDR1 as SQVTM and CDR2 as ANQGSEA. CDR3 DNA: TGCAGCGTGGACAGGGAGGAGTCCGGGGAGCTGTTTTTT. Amino acid sequence: CSVDREESGELFF.

This rearrangement joins TRBV5-1 to TRBJ2-4; D might be TRBD1 (7 bases). Trimming cost V 5 bases and J 4 bases, with 19 bases left between them. The germline gives CDR1 SGHRS, CDR2 YFSETQ. CDR3 length equals 16 residues. CDR3 residues: CASSWGDSEEKNIQYF. In DNA form, the CDR3 reads TGCGCCAGCAGTTGGGGGGACAGCGAGGAAAAAAACATTCAGTACTTC.

The V and J genes are TRBV12-3 or TRBV12-4 and TRBJ2-5; possible D gene TRBD1, 6 bases. Trimming left V 3 bases short and J 3 bases short, with 11 bases between. CDR3 length: 14 residues. The CDR3 sequence: CASSFGQGKETQYF. CDR3 coding DNA: TGTGCCAGCAGTTTTGGGCAGGGGAAAGAGACCCAGTACTTC.

In DNA form, the CDR3 reads TGTGCCAGCAGCCGGGGGCGAGAGACCGGGGAGCTGTTTTTT. This sequence encodes CASSRGRETGELFF. The chain employs TRBV11-2 and TRBJ2-2, with D possibly called TRBD1 or TRBD2 (6 bases each). CDR3 length equals 14 residues. V lost 5 bases, J lost 5 bases, and 12 bases lay in between. Germline V gene data show CDR1 as SGHAT and CDR2 as FQNNGV.

The V and J genes are TRBV5-1 and TRBJ2-3; D is undetermined. The V end lost 0 bases, the J end lost 5 bases, and 7 bases lay between the germline ends. CDR1 is SGHRS and CDR2 is YFSETQ in the germline V gene. The CDR3 spans 13 residues. CDR3 region: CASSLVPEDTQYF. The CDR3 DNA follows: TGCGCCAGCAGCTTGGTCCCAGAAGATACGCAGTATTTT.

This clonotype was counted only a few times. V is TRBV12-3 or TRBV12-4 and J is TRBJ1-1, with D possibly TRBD1 on 6 matching bases. The CDR3 covers 17 residues. Trimming removed 7 bases from V and 0 bases from J, with 21 bases in between. The CDR3 nucleotides are TGTGCCAGCACACAAATGGGGGACAACCAAATGAACACTGAAGCTTTCTTT. Translation: CASTQMGDNQMNTEAFF.

This clonotype has only a few counts. The chain couples TRBV4-2 to TRBJ2-5, with 9 nucleotides matching TRBD2. Germline-derived CDR1 and CDR2 are LGHNA and YNFKEQ. The trim removed 0 bases at V and 4 bases at J, leaving 3 bases unmatched. This CDR3 has 15 residues. The CDR3 nucleotides are TGTGCCAGCAGCCAAGATCCTAGCGGGGTAGAGACCCAGTACTTC. This encodes CASSQDPSGVETQYF.

This clonotype was recorded a few times. The rearrangement uses TRBV4-2 and TRBJ2-2; perhaps TRBD1 as D (6 bases). CDR1 LGHNA and CDR2 YNFKEQ come from the germline V gene. CDR3 length: 17 amino acids. V gave up 3 bases and J gave up 1 base, with 15 bases separating them. CDR3 in DNA: TGTGCCAGCAGCCAGGTTACTGGACAGAGGAACACCGGGGAGCTGTTTTTT. It translates to CASSQVTGQRNTGELFF.

J is TRBJ1-2 and V is TRBV6-1; 10 positions agree with TRBD1. The junction had 6 bases not matched to a gene; V was cut back by 6 bases and J by 2 bases. The CDR3 spans 15 residues. The germline CDR1 and CDR2 sequences are MNHNS and SASEGT. The CDR3 region is CASSLWTGGNYGYTF. Here the CDR3 DNA reads TGTGCCAGCAGCCTCTGGACAGGGGGGAACTATGGCTACACCTTC.

The chain has TRBV12-3 or TRBV12-4 and TRBJ2-2; D is perhaps TRBD1 (6 bases). Trimming took 6 bases from V and 1 from J, leaving 15 bases between them. The CDR3 runs to 16 residues. In DNA form, the CDR3 reads TGTGCCAGCAGCTCCTTTACGGGACAGAACACCGGGGAGCTGTTTTTT. Translation gives CASSSFTGQNTGELFF.

V usage is TRBV20-1 and J usage is TRBJ1-5; no reliable D call. Germline assignment: CDR1 DFQATT and CDR2 SNEGSKA (reference sequence). The CDR3 sequence is 13 residues long. Trimming removed 3 bases from V and 2 bases from J, with 8 bases in between. The CDR3 DNA reads TGCAGTGCTAGTAACGAGGGCAATCAGCCCCAGCATTTT. It is translated as CSASNEGNQPQHF.

This sequence joins TRBV11-3 and TRBJ2-5; D is undetermined. V was shortened by 3 bases and J by 8 bases, with 16 bases between the two germline ends. Germline loops: CDR1 SGHNT, CDR2 YENEEA. This CDR3 is 14 amino acids long. The CDR3: CASSFGGSKDTQYF. The CDR3 nucleotides read TGTGCCAGCAGCTTCGGTGGTAGCAAGGATACCCAGTACTTC.

This clonotype occurred a few times. V usage is TRBV7-9 and J usage is TRBJ2-5; 9 positions agree with TRBD2. CDR3 length equals 17 residues. Losses at the gene ends were 7 bases for V and 4 bases for J; bases not matched to a gene: 16. Germline loops: CDR1 SEHNR, CDR2 FQNEAQ (reference sequence). The CDR3 here is CASTLTGASGVGETQYF. CDR3 DNA: TGTGCCAGCACCCTCACTGGTGCTAGCGGGGTGGGAGAGACCCAGTACTTC.

This clonotype was counted between two and nine times. The chain has TRBV7-3 and TRBJ2-7; maybe TRBD1 (5 bases). The CDR3 is made up of 14 amino acids. The germline CDR1 and CDR2 sequences are SGHTA and FQGTGA. Between the trimmed V and J ends, which lost 1 base and 4 bases, there was a span of 11 bases. CDR3 sequence reads: CASSLSQGNYEQYF. As DNA, the CDR3 is TGTGCCAGCAGCTTAAGCCAGGGTAATTACGAGCAGTACTTC.

This clonotype has a count of ten or more. This chain joins TRBV29-1 and TRBJ2-1; 11 bases are a match to TRBD2. The V gene's germline CDR1 is SQVTM and CDR2 ANQGSEA. The length of the CDR3 is 16 residues. The junction had 5 bases not matched to a gene; V was cut back by 0 bases and J by 4 bases. Here the CDR3 reads CSVEDLLAGAYNEQFF. As DNA, the CDR3 is TGCAGCGTTGAAGATCTACTAGCGGGGGCTTACAATGAGCAGTTCTTC.